These T cell receptor beta chains were read from a single sample in a study of blood T cell repertoires in COVID-19. Libraries were prepared by immunoSEQ multiplex PCR; TCRdb keeps only in-frame clonotypes and omits some of them. The table has fewer than 200,000 clones, 65% to 90% seen once. Sequences were obtained from peripheral blood. The receptors originated from a man aged 50 or older with active or convalescent COVID-19. Both conserved end residues are part of each CDR3. Each record gives: J gene, clone size, V gene, D gene, CDR3 DNA, CDR3 protein. A D gene is named only where the DNA matches it firmly. The listing skips clone size in some rows; elsewhere it reads once, few, many or a size class.

J gene: TRBJ2-5; clone size: NA; V gene: TRBV5-1; D gene: TRBD1; CDR3 DNA: TGCGCCAGCAGCGGGGGACAGGGTGTCTTAGAGACCCAGTACTTC; CDR3 protein: CASSGGQGVLETQYF
J gene: TRBJ1-1; clone size: NA; V gene: TRBV11-2; D gene: NA; CDR3 DNA: TGTGCCAGCAGCTTATGGGGGGGGACTGAAGCTTTCTTT; CDR3 protein: CASSLWGGTEAFF
J gene: TRBJ1-1; clone size: NA; V gene: TRBV29-1; D gene: TRBD1; CDR3 DNA: TGCACGGGGACAGGTTCTTTAATGAACACTGAAGCTTTCTTT; CDR3 protein: CTGTGSLMNTEAFF
J gene: TRBJ1-1; clone size: NA; V gene: TRBV19; D gene: NA; CDR3 DNA: TGTGCCAGTAAGGGGTTTTATCCCACTGAAGCTTTCTTT; CDR3 protein: CASKGFYPTEAFF
J gene: TRBJ1-5; clone size: NA; V gene: TRBV28; D gene: TRBD1; CDR3 DNA: TGTGCCAGCAGTTCAGGACAGGGCGTAAGAAATCAGCCCCAGCATTTT; CDR3 protein: CASSSGQGVRNQPQHF
J gene: TRBJ1-6; clone size: few; V gene: TRBV7-9; D gene: TRBD1; CDR3 DNA: TGTGCCAGCAGTCCCCGGACAGGGGGTTCACCCCTCCACTTT; CDR3 protein: CASSPRTGGSPLHF
J gene: TRBJ1-2; clone size: few; V gene: TRBV19; D gene: NA; CDR3 DNA: TGTGCCAGTACCGCGACAGGATCTGTCGGCTATGGCTACACCTTC; CDR3 protein: CASTATGSVGYGYTF
J gene: TRBJ2-1; clone size: NA; V gene: TRBV5-1; D gene: NA; CDR3 DNA: TGCGCCAGCAGCTTGCAGGGCTCGGGTAATGAGCAGTTCTTC; CDR3 protein: CASSLQGSGNEQFF
J gene: TRBJ2-2; clone size: NA; V gene: TRBV6-5; D gene: TRBD1; CDR3 DNA: TGTGCCAGCAAGGGACAGGGGAACACCGGGGAGCTGTTTTTT; CDR3 protein: CASKGQGNTGELFF
J gene: TRBJ1-5; clone size: few; V gene: TRBV2; D gene: NA; CDR3 DNA: TGTGCCAGCAGTGATACAGGGTCCCAGCATTTT; CDR3 protein: CASSDTGSQHF
J gene: TRBJ1-6; clone size: once; V gene: TRBV9; D gene: TRBD1; CDR3 DNA: TGTGCCAGCAGCTCACCGGGACAGGGGAATTCACCCCTCCACTTT; CDR3 protein: CASSSPGQGNSPLHF
J gene: TRBJ1-1; clone size: NA; V gene: TRBV18; D gene: NA; CDR3 DNA: TGTGCCAGCTCACCAAGACTCCCCACTGAAGCTTTCTTT; CDR3 protein: CASSPRLPTEAFF
J gene: TRBJ2-7; clone size: NA; V gene: TRBV2; D gene: NA; CDR3 DNA: TGTGCCAGCACTACCCTGGGGCGGACGGGGGTCTACGAGCAGTACTTC; CDR3 protein: CASTTLGRTGVYEQYF
J gene: TRBJ2-2; clone size: NA; V gene: TRBV7-3; D gene: TRBD2; CDR3 DNA: TGTGCCAGCAGGCAGACTAGCGGGAGATCGGGCGGGGAGCTGTTTTTT; CDR3 protein: CASRQTSGRSGGELFF
J gene: TRBJ1-1; clone size: NA; V gene: TRBV5-1; D gene: NA; CDR3 DNA: TGCGCCAGCAACGGGTTGGTTGGCACTGAAGCTTTCTTT; CDR3 protein: CASNGLVGTEAFF
J gene: TRBJ1-6; clone size: NA; V gene: TRBV6-6; D gene: NA; CDR3 DNA: TGTGCCAGCACTTCCCCAGACAGCTCCTATAATTCACCCCTCCACTTT; CDR3 protein: CASTSPDSSYNSPLHF
J gene: TRBJ1-4; clone size: once; V gene: TRBV28; D gene: NA; CDR3 DNA: TGTGCCAGCAGTCCCGACACTGGTAATGAAAAACTGTTTTTT; CDR3 protein: CASSPDTGNEKLFF